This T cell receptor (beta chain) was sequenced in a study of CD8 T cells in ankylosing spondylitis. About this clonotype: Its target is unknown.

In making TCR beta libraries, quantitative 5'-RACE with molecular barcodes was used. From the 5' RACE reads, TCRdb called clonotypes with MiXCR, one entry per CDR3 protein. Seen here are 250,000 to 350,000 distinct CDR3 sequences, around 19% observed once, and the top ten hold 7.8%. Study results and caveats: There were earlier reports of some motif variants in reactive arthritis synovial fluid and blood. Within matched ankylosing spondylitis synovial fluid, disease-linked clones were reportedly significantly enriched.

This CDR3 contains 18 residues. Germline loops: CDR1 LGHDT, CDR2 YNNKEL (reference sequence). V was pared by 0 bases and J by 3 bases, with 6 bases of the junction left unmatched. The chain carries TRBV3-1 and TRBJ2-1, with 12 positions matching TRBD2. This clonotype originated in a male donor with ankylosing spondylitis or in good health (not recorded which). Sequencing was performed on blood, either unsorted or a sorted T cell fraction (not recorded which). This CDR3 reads CASSQDPGTSGFYNEQFF. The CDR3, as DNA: TGTGCCAGCAGCCAAGATCCGGGGACTAGCGGGTTCTACAATGAGCAGTTCTTC.